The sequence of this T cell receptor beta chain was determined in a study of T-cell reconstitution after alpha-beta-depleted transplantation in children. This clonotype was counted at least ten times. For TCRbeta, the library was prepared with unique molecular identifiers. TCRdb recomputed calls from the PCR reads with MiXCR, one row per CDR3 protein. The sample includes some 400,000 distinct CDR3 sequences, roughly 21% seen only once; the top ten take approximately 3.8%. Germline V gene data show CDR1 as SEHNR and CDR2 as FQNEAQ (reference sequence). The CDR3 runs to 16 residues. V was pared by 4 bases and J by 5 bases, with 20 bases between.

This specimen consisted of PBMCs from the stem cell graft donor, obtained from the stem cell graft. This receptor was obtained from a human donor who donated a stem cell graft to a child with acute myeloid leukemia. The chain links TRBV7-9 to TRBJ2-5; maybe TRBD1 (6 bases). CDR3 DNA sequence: TGTGCCAGCAGCTCCTCGACAGGAATGGCGTGGGAGACCCAGTACTTC. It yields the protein CASSSSTGMAWETQYF.